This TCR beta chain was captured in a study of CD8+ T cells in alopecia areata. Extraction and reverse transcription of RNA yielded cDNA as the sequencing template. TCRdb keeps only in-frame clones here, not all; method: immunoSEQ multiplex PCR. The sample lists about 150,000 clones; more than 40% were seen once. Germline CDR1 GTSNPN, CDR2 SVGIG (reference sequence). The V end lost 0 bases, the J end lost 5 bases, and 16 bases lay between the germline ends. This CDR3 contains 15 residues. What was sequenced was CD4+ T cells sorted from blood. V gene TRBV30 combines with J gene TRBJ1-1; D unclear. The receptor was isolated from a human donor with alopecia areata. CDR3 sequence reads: CAWSVLRHSGTEAFF. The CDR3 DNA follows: TGTGCCTGGAGTGTACTGAGACACTCGGGGACTGAAGCTTTCTTT. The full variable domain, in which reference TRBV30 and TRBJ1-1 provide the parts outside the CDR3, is SQTIHQWPATLVQPVGSPLSLECTVEGTSNPNLYWYRQAAGRGLQLLFYSVGIGQISSEVPQNLSASRPQDRQFILSSKKLLLSDSGFYLCAWSVLRHSGTEAFFGQGTRLTVV.